A single sample is the source of the 29 T cell receptor beta chains below, sequenced in a study of breast tumors, draining lymph nodes, adjacent tissues. TCRdb processed the multiplex PCR reads anew with MiXCR; each CDR3 protein has one entry. The table has approximately 280,000 distinct CDR3 sequences, 30% to 35% seen once; the top ten hold around 1%. The lymph nodes were axillary draining lymph nodes from breast cancer patients. Material for sequencing was axillary lymph node tissue. The origin of the receptors is a female donor with breast cancer. Some clones in this sample may be carry-over from other donors' samples.

As regards this clonotype: Since a much larger clone is just one base distant, this may be a read error. This chain connects TRBV6-4 to TRBJ2-5; the D gene could be TRBD1 or TRBD2 (5 bases each). The V end was cut by 6 bases, the J end by 5 bases, with 16 bases between. Germline V gene lookup returns CDR1 MRHNA and CDR2 SNTAGT. The CDR3 is 14 residues long. The CDR3 loop is CASSQTAEGETQYF. The CDR3 DNA sequence: TGTGCCAGCAGCCAAACTGCTGAGGGGGAGACCCAGTACTTC.

This clonotype has a single count. A much bigger clone sits one base away, suggesting this may be a read error. This chain connects TRBV7-9 to TRBJ2-5, with 8 bases fitting TRBD2. The CDR3 has 15 residues. The germline V gene encodes CDR1 SEHNR and CDR2 FQNEAQ (reference sequence). The J segment lost 5 bases and the V segment lost 7 bases, leaving 12 bases of the junction unmatched. CDR3 amino acids: CASTPYGTSDETQYF. The CDR3 nucleotides are TGTGCCAGCACCCCGTACGGGACTAGTGATGAGACCCAGTACTTC.

This clonotype was counted at least ten times. V usage is TRBV29-1 and J usage is TRBJ2-1; 8 positions match TRBD2. Germline V lookup: CDR1 SQVTM, CDR2 ANQGSEA. The trim removed 7 bases at V and 0 bases at J, leaving 11 bases unmatched. The CDR3 consists of 16 residues. The CDR3 DNA sequence: TGCAGCGCCCCCCCCGGACTAGCCGCCTCCTACAATGAGCAGTTCTTC. Translation: CSAPPGLAASYNEQFF.

This clonotype was seen repeatedly, ten times or more. This chain links TRBV20-1 with TRBJ2-1; D is possibly TRBD2 (6 bases). The germline CDR1 and CDR2 sequences are DFQATT and SNEGSKA (reference sequence). With 2 bases removed from V and 8 bases from J, the gap between germline ends came to 16 bases. This CDR3 region has 14 residues. Here the CDR3 reads CSARLVSGLDEQFF. CDR3 nucleotide sequence: TGCAGTGCTAGATTAGTCAGCGGGCTTGATGAGCAGTTCTTC.

Points on this clonotype: One base away lies a much larger clone, so this may be a sequencing read error. In DNA form, the CDR3 reads TGCGCCAGCAGCGGAGGACTAGGAGCCTGCAATGAGCAGTTCTTC. Amino acid sequence: CASSGGLGACNEQFF. This chain joins TRBV5-1 and TRBJ2-1, with 7 positions matching TRBD2. The CDR3 spans 15 residues. Germline CDR1 SGHRS, CDR2 YFSETQ. Trimming cost V 4 bases and J 6 bases; bases outside gene matches: 10. Using reference TRBV5-1 and TRBJ2-1 for the parts outside the CDR3, the full variable domain is KAGVTQTPRYLIKTRGQQVTLSCSPISGHRSVSWYQQTPGQGLQFLFEYFSETQRNKGNFPGRFSGRQFSNSRSEMNVSTLELGDSALYLCASSGGLGACNEQFFGPGTRLTVL.

This chain joins TRBV28 and TRBJ1-4, with D maybe TRBD1 (5 bases). V lost 4 bases and J lost 7, with 13 bases in between. Germline V gene sequence: CDR1 MDHEN, CDR2 SYDVKM. The CDR3 loop spans 14 amino acids. The CDR3 sequence: CASSWGEWGEKLFF. DNA for the CDR3: TGTGCCAGCAGTTGGGGGGAGTGGGGTGAAAAACTGTTTTTT.

Ten or more counts support this clonotype. V gene TRBV19 combines with J gene TRBJ2-5, with TRBD1 as a possible D gene (7 bases). The CDR3 has 13 residues. Germline V gene sequence: CDR1 LNHDA, CDR2 SQIVND (reference sequence). V was cut by 5 bases and J by 5 bases, with 12 bases left in between. Here the CDR3 reads CASSLTGRETQYF. The CDR3 nucleotides read TGTGCCAGTAGTCTGACAGGGAGGGAGACCCAGTACTTC.

This clonotype was seen ten or more times. This chain uses TRBV12-3 or TRBV12-4 with TRBJ2-3; TRBD1 might be the D (5 bases). V was clipped by 1 base and J by 4 bases, with 12 bases between them. The length of the CDR3 is 15 residues. In nucleotides, the CDR3 is TGTGCCAGCAGTTTAGGACGCAGGGCTGCAGATACGCAGTATTTT. Its translation is CASSLGRRAADTQYF.

This clonotype came up many times. V and J are TRBV12-3 or TRBV12-4 and TRBJ1-5; weak D call: TRBD1 (6 bases). Trimming left V 4 bases short and J 5 bases short, with 18 bases between. The CDR3 is made up of 16 amino acids. CDR3: CASSWVGTRRDQPQHF. In nucleotides, the CDR3 is TGTGCCAGCAGTTGGGTCGGGACAAGACGCGATCAGCCCCAGCATTTT.

The chain has TRBV3-1 and TRBJ1-5; 9 bases line up with TRBD1. V trimming: 5 bases; J trimming: 0 bases; junction bases outside the gene matches: 5. CDR3 length: 16 amino acids. Germline V gives CDR1 LGHDT, CDR2 YNNKEL (reference sequence). Here the CDR3 reads CASSSQGANSNQPQHF. The CDR3 nucleotides read TGTGCCAGCAGCTCACAGGGGGCTAATAGCAATCAGCCCCAGCATTTT.

This chain links TRBV7-2 with TRBJ1-1, with D possibly TRBD1 on 6 matching bases. V was clipped by 5 bases and J by 4 bases, with 14 bases between them. This CDR3 comprises 14 residues. CDR1 SGHTA and CDR2 FQGNSA come from the germline V gene. The CDR3 DNA reads as TGTGCCAGCAGCCTGAACAGGGAGGGCACTGAAGCTTTCTTT. This codes for CASSLNREGTEAFF.

Points on this clonotype: It may be a read error: a sequence one base away is much more abundant. V gene TRBV5-5 combines with J gene TRBJ2-7; D not resolved. The germline V and J ends were trimmed by 3 bases and 6 bases, with 19 bases remaining between them. CDR3 length: 15 amino acids. In germline, CDR1 is SGHKS, CDR2 YYEKEE (reference sequence). In DNA form, the CDR3 reads TGTGCCAGCAGCTCCCCCGGCGCGAAAGGTGTCGAGCAGTACTTC. It translates to CASSSPGAKGVEQYF.

This rearrangement joins TRBV5-4 to TRBJ2-7; the D gene is possibly TRBD2 (6 bases). The germline gives CDR1 SGHNT, CDR2 YYREEE (reference sequence). V lost 1 base and J 0 bases, leaving 14 bases between the germline ends. CDR3 length equals 16 residues. This CDR3 reads CASSLRRAGRSYEQYF. The CDR3, as DNA: TGTGCCAGCAGCTTGAGGAGGGCCGGCCGCTCCTACGAGCAGTACTTC.

The chain employs TRBV2 and TRBJ1-4; TRBD1 matches 8 bases. Germline V gene lookup returns CDR1 SNHLY and CDR2 FYNNEI. V lost 4 bases to trimming and J lost 2 bases; unmatched junction nucleotides: 3. The CDR3 runs to 15 residues. In nucleotides, the CDR3 is TGTGCCAGCAGTGGAGGGACAGGCACTAATGAAAAACTGTTTTTT. Translating gives CASSGGTGTNEKLFF.

This clonotype was counted ten times or more. The chain combines TRBV18 with TRBJ2-7, with D unclear. The CDR3 has 12 amino acids. Germline-derived CDR1 and CDR2 are KGHSH and LQKENI. The V end was cut by 2 bases, the J end by 7 bases, with 9 bases between. The CDR3 is CASSPGSEEQYF. As DNA, the CDR3 is TGTGCCAGCTCACCAGGTTCGGAGGAGCAGTACTTC.

V and J are TRBV10-2 and TRBJ2-7; D unresolved. CDR1 is WSHSY and CDR2 is SAAADI in the germline V gene. The CDR3 runs 11 residues. Trimming stripped 8 bases from V and 6 bases from J, with 11 bases between. The CDR3: CASGFGGEQYF. The CDR3 coding sequence is TGCGCCAGCGGGTTTGGTGGCGAGCAGTACTTC.

The chain combines TRBV10-2 with TRBJ1-2, with D hard to call. CDR1 and CDR2 from the germline V gene are WSHSY and SAAADI. This CDR3 region has 13 residues. The V end lost 6 bases, the J end lost 14 bases, and 22 bases lay between the germline ends. The CDR3 reads CASSLDGNLCLTF. The CDR3 DNA sequence: TGCGCCAGCAGCCTGGACGGAAACCTTTGCTTAACCTTC.

In its sample, this clonotype was seen a few times. Possible read error: a much larger clone is one base away. The rearrangement links TRBV20-1 to TRBJ2-5; a weak D match, TRBD2 (6 bases). CDR3 size: 16 residues. Trimming took 1 base from V and 4 from J, leaving 19 bases between them. Per germline, CDR1 DFQATT and CDR2 SNEGSKA (reference sequence). CDR3 amino acids: CSARVGWDSARETQYF. The DNA of the CDR3 is TGCAGTGCTAGAGTAGGGTGGGACTCTGCACGAGAGACCCAGTACTTC.

Of note for this clonotype: The conserved phenylalanine or tryptophan normally closing the CDR3 is absent here, so this likely arose from a read error. V is TRBV7-2 and J is TRBJ1-5, with D maybe TRBD1 (5 bases). The ends were cut back, 5 bases at V and 4 bases at J, with 15 bases in the middle. Germline V gene data show CDR1 as SGHTA and CDR2 as FQGNSA. The CDR3 length is 15 residues. The DNA of the CDR3 is TGTGCCAGCAGCCGGAGGGCCAGGGAGAATCAGCCCCAGCATGTT. Translating it yields CASSRRARENQPQHV.

This clonotype was found once. The germline gene is not matched at one end of the junction; a read error may be the cause. The rearrangement joins TRBV19 to TRBJ1-2; D might be TRBD1 (6 bases). The germline CDR1 and CDR2 sequences are LNHDA and SQIVND (reference sequence). CDR3 length equals 13 residues. In DNA, the CDR3 is TGTGCCAGTAGTGCAGGGGCTAACCATGGCTACACCTTC. Translating gives CASSAGANHGYTF.

At least ten counts were recorded for this clonotype. The chain has TRBV11-2 and TRBJ2-3; a possible D gene is TRBD2 (5 bases). This CDR3 is built from 13 residues. Germline V gene data show CDR1 as SGHAT and CDR2 as FQNNGV. Trimming pared 7 bases from V and 3 bases from J, leaving 11 bases between. The CDR3 is CASTNLATDTQYF. In nucleotides, the CDR3 is TGTGCCAGCACCAACCTAGCAACAGATACGCAGTATTTT.

About this clonotype: A read error may be the cause here, since a much bigger clone is one base away. Since no conserved phenylalanine or tryptophan closes the CDR3, a read error is the likely cause. The chain couples TRBV12-3 or TRBV12-4 to TRBJ2-1, with 7 positions matching TRBD2. Trimming removed 6 bases from V and 9 bases from J; junction bases left unmatched: 11. This CDR3 is 14 amino acids long. The DNA for the CDR3 is TGTGCCAGCAGCGGACTAGTAGGCCGGGGTGAGCAGTTCATC. Its protein is CASSGLVGRGEQFI.

This clonotype has just a few counts. The gene calls are TRBV6-2 or TRBV6-3 and TRBJ2-7, with TRBD1 identical over 7 bases. The germline CDR1 and CDR2 sequences are MNHEY and SVGEGT. Trimming cost V 7 bases and J 6 bases; bases outside gene matches: 15. CDR3 length: 15 residues. The CDR3 nucleotides read TGTGCCAGCATCCCACGGGTCGACAGGGTTGGCGAGCAGTACTTC. Amino acids: CASIPRVDRVGEQYF.

J is TRBJ2-7 and V is TRBV11-3, with TRBD2 matching over 7 bases. This CDR3 has 16 amino acids. Unmatched junction bases numbered 12, after V lost 0 bases and J lost 7 bases. Germline assignment: CDR1 SGHNT and CDR2 YENEEA. This CDR3 is CASSLEGGGVAGEQYF. CDR3 sequence (DNA): TGTGCCAGCAGCTTAGAGGGGGGGGGGGTCGCGGGAGAGCAGTACTTC.

This clonotype came up many times. CDR3 residues: CASRLAGGPSDTQYF. In DNA, the CDR3 is TGTGCCAGCAGACTAGCGGGAGGGCCCTCAGATACGCAGTATTTT. V gene TRBV6-2 or TRBV6-3 combines with J gene TRBJ2-3; 13 positions match TRBD2. There are 15 residues in the CDR3. The germline V gene has CDR1 MNHEY and CDR2 SVGEGT. With 6 bases clipped from V and 4 bases from J, the junction kept 4 bases outside the gene matches.

This clonotype was seen at least ten times. The J gene is TRBJ2-3, the V gene TRBV4-3; TRBD2 matches 10 bases. V was pared by 2 bases and J by 4 bases, with 6 bases of the junction left unmatched. Germline-derived CDR1 and CDR2 are LGHNA and YSLEER. This CDR3 is 16 amino acids long. The chain's CDR3 is CASSQNLAGGADTQYF. As DNA, the CDR3 is TGCGCCAGCAGCCAAAACTTAGCGGGAGGTGCAGATACGCAGTATTTT.

This clonotype was found many times. This chain joins TRBV5-6 and TRBJ1-6, with no clear D. This CDR3 has 15 amino acids. Trimming removed 0 bases from V and 7 bases from J, with 11 bases in between. Germline loops: CDR1 SGHDT, CDR2 YYEEEE. The CDR3 sequence is CASSLGAGSNSPLHF. CDR3 nucleotide sequence: TGTGCCAGCAGCTTGGGGGCGGGTAGCAATTCACCCCTCCACTTT.

Comments on this clonotype: The conserved phenylalanine or tryptophan is not found at the CDR3 terminus, so this likely reflects a read error. V usage is TRBV20-1 and J usage is TRBJ2-7; 11 nucleotides agree with TRBD1. The V and J ends lost 5 bases and 3 bases, in that order; junction bases with no gene match: 6. Germline CDR1 reads DFQATT; CDR2 reads SNEGSKA (reference sequence). The CDR3 sequence is 14 residues long. The CDR3 reads CSARAGTGGYEQYL. CDR3 DNA sequence: TGCAGTGCTCGCGCCGGGACAGGGGGCTACGAGCAGTACCTC.

This clonotype has ten or more counts. The chain combines TRBV5-1 with TRBJ2-2; D is uncertain. V was trimmed by 0 bases and J by 6 bases, leaving 6 bases between them. The CDR3 spans 13 residues. From germline, CDR1 is SGHRS and CDR2 YFSETQ. The chain's CDR3 is CASSLDDSGELFF. The CDR3 nucleotides read TGCGCCAGCAGCTTGGATGATTCCGGGGAGCTGTTTTTT.